This TCR beta chain derives from a study of Graves' ophthalmopathy and Graves' hyperthyroidism. Study conclusions and caveats: The model flagged ophthalmopathy progression at roughly 71% sensitivity and 72% to 80% specificity.

Trimming pared 2 bases from V and 11 bases from J, leaving 9 bases between. This CDR3 is 11 amino acids long. CDR1 is MNHEY, CDR2 SVGEGT, per germline. Ten or more counts support this clonotype. Its cognate antigen is unknown. Researchers took RNA transcripts and amplified TCR beta CDR3 regions from them. Scientists carried out first-round RT-PCR using HTBI primers and then a second-round multiplex PCR. TCRdb recomputed calls from the multiplex PCR reads with MiXCR, one row per CDR3 protein. The table shows about 210,000 distinct CDR3 sequences, with 29% occurring only once. PBMCs came from 10 ml of fresh peripheral blood.

Material: peripheral blood. The TCR was taken from a man aged 45-65 years with Graves' ophthalmopathy. The chain carries TRBV6-2 or TRBV6-3 and TRBJ1-1; no definite D call. CDR3 in DNA: TGTGCCAGCAGTTACATCGGGGATGCTTTCTTT. Residues: CASSYIGDAFF.